This T cell receptor beta chain was retrieved from a study of blood T cell repertoires in COVID-19. Study overall: Spain, Italy and the United States supplied samples that represented acute and convalescent COVID-19. T cells, B-cell-depleted T cells, or PBMCs supplied cDNA or gDNA.

This CDR3 contains 17 residues. Per germline, CDR1 LGHNA and CDR2 YNFKEQ. V shed 1 base and J shed 4 bases, with 16 bases lying between them. Per the original methods: From reference gene primer amplification, estimates of nucleated cell counts were derived. This table comes from immunoSEQ multiplex PCR, and its TCRdb copy is limited to in-frame clones, with some not included. V and J calls and clone size follow that table, whereas D and trimming were derived from the DNA. The repertoire includes around 220,000 clones, more than 60% of them detected once, and roughly 4% sits in the top ten. The TCR originated in a woman between 35 and 50 years old with active or convalescent COVID-19. Source material: peripheral blood. J is TRBJ1-4 and V is TRBV4-2; D might be TRBD1 (6 bases). The CDR3 bases are TGTGCCAGCAGCCAAGTGTTTTCCGGGACAAATAATGAAAAACTGTTTTTT. The encoded protein is CASSQVFSGTNNEKLFF.